This T cell receptor beta chain was sequenced during a study of metastatic and nonmetastatic thyroid tumors. For the study at large: Where malignant and benign thyroid patients were concerned, repertoires were compared across blood and tumor or nodule tissue. Study outcomes and limitations: Versus benign nodules, malignant thyroid tumors reportedly had significantly higher TCR beta diversity, in blood and tumor.

The J segment lost 6 bases and the V segment lost 6 bases, leaving 6 bases of the junction unmatched. This CDR3 is built from 13 residues. Germline CDR1 DFQATT, CDR2 SNEGSKA (reference sequence). This clone has a count of ten or more. Its antigen is unknown. Nobody among the patients had been given any treatment before thyroid surgery. As handled by the study authors: Researchers built a distant-metastasis classifier for papillary thyroid cancer that drew on CDR3 differences across clinicopathological groups. TCRdb reassembled clones from the PCR reads with MiXCR. The V and J calls shown here were made by TCRdb, not taken from the authors' results. The sample comprises some 21,000 clones, about a quarter of which are singletons, and about a fifth rests with the top ten.

Sequencing was done on a sample of blood. The clonotype comes from a female donor with papillary thyroid cancer or a benign thyroid nodule (not recorded which). Some clones in this sample may be carry-over from other donors' samples. The V gene is TRBV20-1, the J gene TRBJ2-1; TRBD1 matches 9 bases. CDR3 in amino acids: CSAPKDRGNEQFF. CDR3 in DNA: TGCAGTGCCCCAAAGGACAGGGGCAATGAGCAGTTCTTC.